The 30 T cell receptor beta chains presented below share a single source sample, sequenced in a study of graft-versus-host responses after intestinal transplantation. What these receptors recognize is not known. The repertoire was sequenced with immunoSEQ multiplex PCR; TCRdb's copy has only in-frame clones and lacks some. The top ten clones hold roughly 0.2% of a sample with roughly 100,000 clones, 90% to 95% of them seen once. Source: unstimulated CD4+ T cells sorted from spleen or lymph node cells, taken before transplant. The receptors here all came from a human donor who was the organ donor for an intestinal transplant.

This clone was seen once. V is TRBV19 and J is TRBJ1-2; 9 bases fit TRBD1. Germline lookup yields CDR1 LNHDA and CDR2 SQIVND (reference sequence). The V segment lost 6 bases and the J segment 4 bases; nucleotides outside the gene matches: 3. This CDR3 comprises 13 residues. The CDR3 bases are TGTGCCAGTAGAGGACAGGGGAGCTATGGCTACACCTTC. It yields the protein CASRGQGSYGYTF.

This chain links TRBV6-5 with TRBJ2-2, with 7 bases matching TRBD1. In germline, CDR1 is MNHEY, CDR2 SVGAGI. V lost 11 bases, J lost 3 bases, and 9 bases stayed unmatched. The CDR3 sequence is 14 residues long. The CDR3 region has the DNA TGTGCCTCCACGGACAGGTTGGACACCGGGGAGCTGTTTTTT. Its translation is CASTDRLDTGELFF.

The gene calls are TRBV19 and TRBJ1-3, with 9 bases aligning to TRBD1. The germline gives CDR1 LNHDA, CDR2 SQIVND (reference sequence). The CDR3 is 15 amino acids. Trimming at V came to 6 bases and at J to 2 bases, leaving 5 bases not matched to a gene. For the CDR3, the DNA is TGTGCCAGTAGGCAGGGACAGGGTGCTGGAAACACCATATATTTT. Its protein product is CASRQGQGAGNTIYF.

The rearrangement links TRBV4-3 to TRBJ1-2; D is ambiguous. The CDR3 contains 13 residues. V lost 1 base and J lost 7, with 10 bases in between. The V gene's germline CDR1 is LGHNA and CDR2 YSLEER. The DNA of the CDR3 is TGCGCCAGCAGCCAAGTGCGGGATGGTGGCTACACCTTC. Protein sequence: CASSQVRDGGYTF.

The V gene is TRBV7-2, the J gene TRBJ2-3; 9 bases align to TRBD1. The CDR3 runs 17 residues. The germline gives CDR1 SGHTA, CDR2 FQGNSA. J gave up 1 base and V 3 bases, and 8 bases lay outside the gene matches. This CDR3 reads CASSFTGTGPRTDTQYF. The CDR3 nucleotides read TGTGCCAGCAGCTTTACCGGGACAGGGCCTCGCACAGATACGCAGTATTTT.

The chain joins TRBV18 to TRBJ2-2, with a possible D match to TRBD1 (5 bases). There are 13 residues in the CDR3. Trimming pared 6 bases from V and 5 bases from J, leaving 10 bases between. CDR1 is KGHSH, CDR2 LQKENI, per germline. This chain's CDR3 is CASSPKGTGELFF. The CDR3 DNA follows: TGTGCCAGCTCCCCTAAGGGGACCGGGGAGCTGTTTTTT.

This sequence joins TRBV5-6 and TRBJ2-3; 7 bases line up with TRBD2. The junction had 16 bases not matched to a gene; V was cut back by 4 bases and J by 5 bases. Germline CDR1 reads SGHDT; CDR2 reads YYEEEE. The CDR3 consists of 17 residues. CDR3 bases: TGTGCCAGCAGCCTAAACGGGGGGTCATGGTTTGGAGATACGCAGTATTTT. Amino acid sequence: CASSLNGGSWFGDTQYF.

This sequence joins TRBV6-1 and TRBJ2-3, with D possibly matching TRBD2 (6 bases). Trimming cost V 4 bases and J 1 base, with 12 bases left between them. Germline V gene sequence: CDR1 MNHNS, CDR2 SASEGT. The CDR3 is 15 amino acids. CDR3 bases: TGTGCCAGCAGTGCGGGGGTAAGAGGCACAGATACGCAGTATTTT. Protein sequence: CASSAGVRGTDTQYF.

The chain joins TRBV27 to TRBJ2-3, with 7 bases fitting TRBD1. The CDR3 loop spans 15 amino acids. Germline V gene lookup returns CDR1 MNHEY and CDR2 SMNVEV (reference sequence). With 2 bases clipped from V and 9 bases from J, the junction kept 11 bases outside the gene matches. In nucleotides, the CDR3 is TGTGCCAGCAGTTTAGGGGTCGAGGGGGCAGGAACGCAGTATTTT. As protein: CASSLGVEGAGTQYF.

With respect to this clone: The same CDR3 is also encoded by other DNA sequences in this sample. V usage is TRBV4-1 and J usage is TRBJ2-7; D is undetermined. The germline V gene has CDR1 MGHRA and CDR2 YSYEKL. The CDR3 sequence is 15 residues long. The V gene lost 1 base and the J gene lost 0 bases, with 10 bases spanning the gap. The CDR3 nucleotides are TGCGCCAGCAGCCAAGCGGGTACAAGCTCCTACGAGCAGTACTTC. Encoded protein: CASSQAGTSSYEQYF.

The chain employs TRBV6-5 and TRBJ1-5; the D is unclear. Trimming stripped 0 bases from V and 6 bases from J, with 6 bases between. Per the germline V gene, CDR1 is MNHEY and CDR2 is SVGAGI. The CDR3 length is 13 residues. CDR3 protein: CASSYSPSQPQHF. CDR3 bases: TGTGCCAGCAGTTACTCTCCGTCTCAGCCCCAGCATTTT.

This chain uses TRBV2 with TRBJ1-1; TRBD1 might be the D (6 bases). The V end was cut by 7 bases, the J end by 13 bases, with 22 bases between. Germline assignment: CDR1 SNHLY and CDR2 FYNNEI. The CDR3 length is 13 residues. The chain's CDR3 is CASTADSRSRLFF. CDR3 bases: TGTGCCAGCACTGCGGACAGCCGGTCCAGGCTTTTCTTT.

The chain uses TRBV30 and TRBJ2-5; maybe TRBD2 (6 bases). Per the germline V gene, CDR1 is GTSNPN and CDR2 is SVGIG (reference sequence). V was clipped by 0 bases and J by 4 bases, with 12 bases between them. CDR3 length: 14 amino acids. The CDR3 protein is CAWSVTSPPETQYF. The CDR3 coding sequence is TGTGCCTGGAGTGTGACTAGTCCGCCAGAGACCCAGTACTTC.

CDR3 loop: CASGVQGDYGYTF. As DNA, the CDR3 is TGTGCCAGCGGGGTACAGGGGGACTATGGCTACACCTTC. The J gene is TRBJ1-2, the V gene TRBV4-2; 8 nucleotides line up with TRBD1. The CDR3 totals 13 residues. Germline CDR1 is LGHNA and CDR2 is YNFKEQ. Trimming removed 8 bases from V and 3 bases from J; junction bases left unmatched: 5.

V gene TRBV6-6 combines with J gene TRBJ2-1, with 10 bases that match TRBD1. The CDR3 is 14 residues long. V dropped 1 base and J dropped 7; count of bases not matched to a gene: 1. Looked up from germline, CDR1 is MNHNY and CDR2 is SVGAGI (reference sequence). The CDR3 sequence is CASSYWDRGNEQFF. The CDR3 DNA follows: TGTGCCAGCAGTTACTGGGACAGGGGAAATGAGCAGTTCTTC.

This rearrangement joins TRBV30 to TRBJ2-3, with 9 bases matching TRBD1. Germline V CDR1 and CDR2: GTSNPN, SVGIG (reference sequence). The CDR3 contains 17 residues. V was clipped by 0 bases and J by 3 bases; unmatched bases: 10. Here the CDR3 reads CAWSVLLRGTGTDTQYF. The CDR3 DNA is TGTGCCTGGAGTGTACTCCTACGGGGGACAGGGACAGATACGCAGTATTTT.

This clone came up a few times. DNA for the CDR3: TGTGCCTCCAGGGGGGATTCTGGAAACACCATATATTTT. It encodes CASRGDSGNTIYF. The gene calls are TRBV10-3 and TRBJ1-3; 7 positions agree with TRBD1. The CDR3 sequence is 13 residues long. V was clipped by 11 bases and J by 1 base; unmatched bases: 5. CDR1 is ENHRY and CDR2 is SYGVKD in the germline V gene.

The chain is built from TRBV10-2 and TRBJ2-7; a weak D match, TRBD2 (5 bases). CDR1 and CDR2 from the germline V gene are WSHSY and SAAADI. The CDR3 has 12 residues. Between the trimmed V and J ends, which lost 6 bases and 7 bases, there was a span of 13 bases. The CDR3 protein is CASRSRGGEQYF. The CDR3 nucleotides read TGCGCCAGCAGATCACGGGGTGGAGAGCAGTACTTC.

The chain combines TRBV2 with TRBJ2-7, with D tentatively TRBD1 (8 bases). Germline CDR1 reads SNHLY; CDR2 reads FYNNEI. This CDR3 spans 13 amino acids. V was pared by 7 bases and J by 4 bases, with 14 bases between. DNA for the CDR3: TGTGCCAGCAAACAGGGGGGGTGGTACGAGCAGTACTTC. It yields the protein CASKQGGWYEQYF.

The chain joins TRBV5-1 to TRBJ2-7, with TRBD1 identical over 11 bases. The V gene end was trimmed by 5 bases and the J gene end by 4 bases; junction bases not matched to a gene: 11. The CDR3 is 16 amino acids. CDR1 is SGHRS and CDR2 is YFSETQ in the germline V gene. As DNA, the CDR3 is TGCGCCAGCAGTAAGGTGGGACAGGGGGGATTTTACGAGCAGTACTTC. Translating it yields CASSKVGQGGFYEQYF.

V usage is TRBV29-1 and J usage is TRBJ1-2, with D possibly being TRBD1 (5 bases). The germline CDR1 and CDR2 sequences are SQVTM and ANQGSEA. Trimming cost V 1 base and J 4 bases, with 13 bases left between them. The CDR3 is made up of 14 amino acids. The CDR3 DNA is TGCAGCGTTGAAGGGGGCCGTAGAACCTATGGCTACACCTTC. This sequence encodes CSVEGGRRTYGYTF.

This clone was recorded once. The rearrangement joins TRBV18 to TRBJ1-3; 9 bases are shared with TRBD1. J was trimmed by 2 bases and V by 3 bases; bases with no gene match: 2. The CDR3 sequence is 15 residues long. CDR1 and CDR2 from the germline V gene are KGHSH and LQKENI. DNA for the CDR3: TGTGCCAGCTCACCGGGGGACAGGGCTGGAAACACCATATATTTT. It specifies CASSPGDRAGNTIYF.

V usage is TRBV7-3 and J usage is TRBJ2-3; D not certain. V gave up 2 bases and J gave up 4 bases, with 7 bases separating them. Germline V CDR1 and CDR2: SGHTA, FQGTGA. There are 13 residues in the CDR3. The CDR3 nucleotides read TGTGCCAGCAGCTTACTTCCGGCAGATACGCAGTATTTT. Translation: CASSLLPADTQYF.

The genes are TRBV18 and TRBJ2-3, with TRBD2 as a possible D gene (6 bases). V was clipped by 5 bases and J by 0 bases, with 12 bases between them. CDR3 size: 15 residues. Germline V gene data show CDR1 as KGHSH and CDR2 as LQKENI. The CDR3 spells CASSTLAVSTDTQYF. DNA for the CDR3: TGTGCCAGCTCAACCTTAGCGGTGAGCACAGATACGCAGTATTTT.

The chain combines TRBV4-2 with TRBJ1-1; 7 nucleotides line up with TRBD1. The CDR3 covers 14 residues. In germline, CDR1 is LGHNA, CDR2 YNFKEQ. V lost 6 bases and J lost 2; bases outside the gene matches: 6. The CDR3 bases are TGTGCCAGCAGGAGCCGGGACAGCAACACTGAAGCTTTCTTT. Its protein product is CASRSRDSNTEAFF.

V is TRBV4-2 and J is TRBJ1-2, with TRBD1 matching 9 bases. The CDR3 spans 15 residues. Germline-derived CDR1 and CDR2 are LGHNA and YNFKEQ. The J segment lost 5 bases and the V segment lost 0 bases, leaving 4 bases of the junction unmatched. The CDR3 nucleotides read TGTGCCAGCAGCCAAGAGTCCGGGACAGGGTATGGCTACACCTTC. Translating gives CASSQESGTGYGYTF.

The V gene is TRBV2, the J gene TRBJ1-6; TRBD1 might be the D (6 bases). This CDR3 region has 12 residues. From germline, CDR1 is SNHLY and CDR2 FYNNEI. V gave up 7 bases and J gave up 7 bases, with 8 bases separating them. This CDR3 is CASTQGNSPLHF. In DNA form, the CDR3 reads TGTGCCAGCACACAGGGAAATTCACCCCTCCACTTT.

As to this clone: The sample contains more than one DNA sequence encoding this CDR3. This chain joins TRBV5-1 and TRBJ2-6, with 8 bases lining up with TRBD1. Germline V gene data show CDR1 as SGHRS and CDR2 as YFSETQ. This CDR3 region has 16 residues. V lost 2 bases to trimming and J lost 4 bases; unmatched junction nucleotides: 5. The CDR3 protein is CASSFQGALGANVLTF. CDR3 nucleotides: TGCGCCAGCAGCTTTCAGGGGGCGCTCGGGGCCAACGTCCTGACTTTC.

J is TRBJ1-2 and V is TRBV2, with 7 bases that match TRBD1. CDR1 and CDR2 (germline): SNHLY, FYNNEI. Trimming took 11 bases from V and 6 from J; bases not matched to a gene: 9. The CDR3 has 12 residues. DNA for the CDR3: TGTGCCGGCCAGGGGGACAAGGATGGCTACACCTTC. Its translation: CAGQGDKDGYTF.

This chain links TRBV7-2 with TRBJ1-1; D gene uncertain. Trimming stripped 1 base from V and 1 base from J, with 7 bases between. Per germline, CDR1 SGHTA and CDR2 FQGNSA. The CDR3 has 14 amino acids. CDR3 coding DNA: TGTGCCAGCAGCTTAGTTTCCAGGAACACTGAAGCTTTCTTT. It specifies CASSLVSRNTEAFF.